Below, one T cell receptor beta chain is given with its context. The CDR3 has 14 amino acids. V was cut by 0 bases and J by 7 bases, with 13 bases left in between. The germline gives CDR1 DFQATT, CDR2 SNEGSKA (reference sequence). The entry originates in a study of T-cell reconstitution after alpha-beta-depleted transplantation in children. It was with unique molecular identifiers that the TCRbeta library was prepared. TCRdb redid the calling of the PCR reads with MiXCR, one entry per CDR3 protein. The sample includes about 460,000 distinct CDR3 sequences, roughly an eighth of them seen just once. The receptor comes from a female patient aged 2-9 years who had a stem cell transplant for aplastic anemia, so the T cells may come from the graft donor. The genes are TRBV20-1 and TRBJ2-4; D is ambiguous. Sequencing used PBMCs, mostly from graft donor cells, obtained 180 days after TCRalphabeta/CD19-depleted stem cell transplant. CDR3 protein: CSARDTNSENIQYF. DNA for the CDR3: TGCAGTGCTAGAGATACCAATTCGGAGAACATTCAGTACTTC.